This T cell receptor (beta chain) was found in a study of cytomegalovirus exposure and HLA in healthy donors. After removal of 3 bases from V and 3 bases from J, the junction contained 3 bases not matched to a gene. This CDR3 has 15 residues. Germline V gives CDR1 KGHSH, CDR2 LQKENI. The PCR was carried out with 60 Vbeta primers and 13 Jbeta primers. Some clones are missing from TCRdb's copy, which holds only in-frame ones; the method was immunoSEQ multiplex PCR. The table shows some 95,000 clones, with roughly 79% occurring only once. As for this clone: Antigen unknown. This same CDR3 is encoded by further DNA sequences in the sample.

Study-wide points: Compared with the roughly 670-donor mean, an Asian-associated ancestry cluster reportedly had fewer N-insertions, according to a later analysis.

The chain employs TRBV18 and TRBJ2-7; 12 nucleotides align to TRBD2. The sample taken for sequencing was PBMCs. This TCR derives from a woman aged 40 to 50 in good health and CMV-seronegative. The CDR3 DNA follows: TGTGCCAGCTCACCGACTAGCGGGGGAGGCTACGAGCAGTACTTC. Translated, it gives CASSPTSGGGYEQYF.